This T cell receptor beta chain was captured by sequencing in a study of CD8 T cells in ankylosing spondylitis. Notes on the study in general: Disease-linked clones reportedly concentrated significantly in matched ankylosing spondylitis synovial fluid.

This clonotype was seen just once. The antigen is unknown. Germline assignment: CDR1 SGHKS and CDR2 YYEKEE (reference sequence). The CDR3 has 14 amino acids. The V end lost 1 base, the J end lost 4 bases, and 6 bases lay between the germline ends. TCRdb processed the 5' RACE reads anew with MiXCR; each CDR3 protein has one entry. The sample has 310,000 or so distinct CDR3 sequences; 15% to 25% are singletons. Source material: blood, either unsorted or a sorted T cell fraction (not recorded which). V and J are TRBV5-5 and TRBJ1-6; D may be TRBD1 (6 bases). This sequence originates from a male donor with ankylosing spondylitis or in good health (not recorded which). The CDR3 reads CASSLQGYNSPLHF. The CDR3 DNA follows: TGTGCCAGCAGCTTGCAGGGGTATAATTCACCCCTCCACTTT.